These 17 T cell receptor beta chains were all obtained from the same sample, sequenced in a study of T cell changes during pregnancy in multiple sclerosis. TCRdb's copy holds only in-frame clones and misses some; the assay was immunoSEQ multiplex PCR. This table holds over 65,000 clones, less than 95% found once. The specimen was peripheral blood, collected in the first trimester of pregnancy. These receptors were obtained from a female donor in good health, enrolled as a control in a pregnancy study.

V is TRBV2 and J is TRBJ2-7; 10 bases map to TRBD1. The length of the CDR3 is 14 residues. Per the germline V gene, CDR1 is SNHLY and CDR2 is FYNNEI. Trimming at V came to 7 bases and at J to 7 bases, leaving 10 bases not matched to a gene. Here the CDR3 reads CASKYDRGREEQYF. CDR3 coding DNA: TGTGCCAGCAAATATGACAGGGGGCGAGAAGAGCAGTACTTC. Full variable domain (outside the CDR3, taken from reference TRBV2 and TRBJ2-7): EPEVTQTPSHQVTQMGQEVILRCVPISNHLYFYWYRQILGQKVEFLVSFYNNEISEKSEIFDDQFSVERPDGSNFTLKIRSTKLEDSAMYFCASKYDRGREEQYFGPGTRLTVT.

This chain connects TRBV28 to TRBJ1-3, with 7 bases fitting TRBD1. Germline lookup yields CDR1 MDHEN and CDR2 SYDVKM. The ends lost 5 bases at V and 2 bases at J; junction bases unmatched: 9. CDR3 length: 16 residues. The CDR3 bases are TGTGCCAGCAGTCTAAACCCGACAGGGACTGGAAACACCATATATTTT. It encodes CASSLNPTGTGNTIYF. The full variable domain, rest sourced from reference TRBV28 and TRBJ1-3, is DVKVTQSSRYLVKRTGEKVFLECVQDMDHENMFWYRQDPGLGLRLIYFSYDVKMKEKGDIPEGYSVSREKKERFSLILESASTNQTSMYLCASSLNPTGTGNTIYFGEGSWLTVV.

The chain is built from TRBV6-4 and TRBJ2-2, with 9 nucleotides matching TRBD2. With V trimmed by 2 bases and J by 5 bases, 3 bases remained unmatched. The CDR3 has 15 residues. CDR1 is MRHNA and CDR2 is SNTAGT in the germline V gene. In DNA, the CDR3 is TGTGCCAGCAGTGACGCGGGGGGGCAGACCGGGGAGCTGTTTTTT. Protein sequence: CASSDAGGQTGELFF.

The chain couples TRBV5-1 to TRBJ1-3; D unresolved. CDR1 and CDR2 (germline): SGHRS, YFSETQ. V lost 0 bases, J lost 2 bases, and 6 bases lay in between. The CDR3 is made up of 14 amino acids. CDR3 amino acids: CASSLGGTGNTIYF. The CDR3 nucleotides are TGCGCCAGCAGCTTGGGCGGGACTGGAAACACCATATATTTT.

The chain joins TRBV27 to TRBJ2-5; 15 bases match TRBD2. This CDR3 has 16 amino acids. CDR1 is MNHEY and CDR2 is SMNVEV in the germline V gene (reference sequence). J gave up 5 bases and V 0 bases, and 1 base lay outside the gene matches. CDR3 in amino acids: CASSLSGLAGGETQYF. The CDR3 DNA reads as TGTGCCAGCAGTTTATCGGGACTAGCGGGGGGCGAGACCCAGTACTTC.

The chain carries TRBV11-2 and TRBJ2-5, with 9 bases fitting TRBD2. This CDR3 region has 15 residues. Germline V lookup: CDR1 SGHAT, CDR2 FQNNGV. Trimming took 4 bases from V and 4 from J; bases not matched to a gene: 7. The CDR3 region has the DNA TGTGCCAGCAGCTCGGGGACTAGCCTCGGAGAGACCCAGTACTTC. This gives the protein CASSSGTSLGETQYF.

The chain couples TRBV7-9 to TRBJ2-7; no clear D gene. The germline gives CDR1 SEHNR, CDR2 FQNEAQ (reference sequence). Trimming shortened V by 3 bases and J by 1 base, and 4 bases separated the two germline ends. CDR3 size: 12 residues. The CDR3 sequence: CASSLESYEQYF. The CDR3, as DNA: TGTGCCAGCAGCTTGGAGTCCTACGAGCAGTACTTC.

This sequence joins TRBV7-9 and TRBJ2-7; D possibly corresponds to TRBD2 (5 bases). The ends were cut back, 7 bases at V and 3 bases at J, with 10 bases in the middle. The CDR3 runs to 12 residues. CDR1 and CDR2 from the germline V gene are SEHNR and FQNEAQ (reference sequence). The CDR3 DNA reads as TGTGCCAGCACCTACAGCGGCTACGAGCAGTACTTC. It specifies CASTYSGYEQYF.

CDR3 in amino acids: CASRETGQYNQPQHF. For the CDR3, the DNA is TGTGCCAGCAGGGAGACGGGACAGTACAATCAGCCCCAGCATTTT. The rearrangement uses TRBV6-1 and TRBJ1-5; 7 nucleotides line up with TRBD1. CDR1 and CDR2 from the germline V gene are MNHNS and SASEGT. The CDR3 has 15 residues. The J segment lost 3 bases and the V segment lost 6 bases, leaving 8 bases of the junction unmatched.

The chain has TRBV30 and TRBJ1-2, with a weak D call TRBD1 (5 bases). V gave up 5 bases and J gave up 2 bases, with 12 bases separating them. The CDR3 spans 13 residues. Germline V gives CDR1 GTSNPN, CDR2 SVGIG (reference sequence). The CDR3 loop reads CAWGTGGNYGYTF. Written as DNA, the CDR3 is TGTGCCTGGGGAACGGGGGGAAACTATGGCTACACCTTC.

This rearrangement joins TRBV7-8 to TRBJ2-7; 8 bases align to TRBD1. Germline CDR1 reads SGHVS; CDR2 reads FQNEAQ. With 0 bases clipped from V and 2 bases from J, the junction kept 9 bases outside the gene matches. CDR3 length: 17 amino acids. In DNA form, the CDR3 reads TGTGCCAGCAGCTTAGCGAGGATACCGACAGGGGCCTACGAGCAGTACTTC. It encodes CASSLARIPTGAYEQYF. The full variable domain, completed using reference TRBV7-8 and TRBJ2-7, is GAGVSQSPRYKVAKRGQDVALRCDPISGHVSLFWYQQALGQGPEFLTYFQNEAQLDKSGLPSDRFFAERPEGSVSTLKIQRTQQEDSAVYLCASSLARIPTGAYEQYFGPGTRLTVT.

This clone was seen a few times. V gene TRBV2 combines with J gene TRBJ2-2; D might be TRBD1 (5 bases). CDR3 length equals 12 residues. From germline, CDR1 is SNHLY and CDR2 FYNNEI. V lost 6 bases to trimming and J lost 4 bases, with 6 bases between them. The CDR3 reads CASRDSTGELFF. In nucleotides, the CDR3 is TGTGCCAGCAGAGACAGCACCGGGGAGCTGTTTTTT.

This chain links TRBV27 with TRBJ1-1; 11 bases fit TRBD1. This CDR3 has 15 amino acids. Germline values: CDR1 MNHEY, CDR2 SMNVEV (reference sequence). Germline trimming cut 5 bases from V and 1 base from J; bases unmatched to any gene: 3. The CDR3 DNA sequence: TGTGCCAGCAGTGTGGGACAGGGGGGGAACACTGAAGCTTTCTTT. Protein: CASSVGQGGNTEAFF.

The rearrangement joins TRBV10-3 to TRBJ1-6; weak D call: TRBD1 (5 bases). With 4 bases removed from V and 5 bases from J, the gap between germline ends came to 12 bases. Germline V gene lookup returns CDR1 ENHRY and CDR2 SYGVKD. The CDR3 runs 15 residues. The CDR3 protein is CAISATGDNNSPLHF. CDR3 DNA sequence: TGTGCCATCAGTGCTACAGGAGATAATAATTCACCCCTCCACTTT.

J is TRBJ1-5 and V is TRBV7-9, with TRBD1 identical over 9 bases. Per germline, CDR1 SEHNR and CDR2 FQNEAQ (reference sequence). The CDR3 is made up of 18 amino acids. Germline trimming cut 4 bases from V and 4 bases from J; bases unmatched to any gene: 14. The CDR3 DNA is TGTGCCAGCAGCTGGGGGGTGGGGACAGGGACCTATAATCAGCCCCAGCATTTT. It encodes CASSWGVGTGTYNQPQHF.

This chain connects TRBV7-2 to TRBJ2-2; D uncertain. CDR3 length: 11 residues. Germline V gene data show CDR1 as SGHTA and CDR2 as FQGNSA. V dropped 6 bases and J dropped 9 bases, with 8 bases sitting between them. The CDR3 bases are TGTGCCAGCAGAGCTCTTAGGGAGCTGTTTTTT. It codes for CASRALRELFF.

The rearrangement joins TRBV7-6 to TRBJ1-4; the D gene is possibly TRBD1 (6 bases). Between the trimmed V and J ends, which lost 1 base and 8 bases, there was a span of 14 bases. Germline V lookup: CDR1 SGHVS, CDR2 FNYEAQ. The CDR3 spans 15 residues. The CDR3 region has the DNA TGTGCCAGCAGCTTAGTGGCAGGGGCAGGAGAAAAACTGTTTTTT. Its protein product is CASSLVAGAGEKLFF.